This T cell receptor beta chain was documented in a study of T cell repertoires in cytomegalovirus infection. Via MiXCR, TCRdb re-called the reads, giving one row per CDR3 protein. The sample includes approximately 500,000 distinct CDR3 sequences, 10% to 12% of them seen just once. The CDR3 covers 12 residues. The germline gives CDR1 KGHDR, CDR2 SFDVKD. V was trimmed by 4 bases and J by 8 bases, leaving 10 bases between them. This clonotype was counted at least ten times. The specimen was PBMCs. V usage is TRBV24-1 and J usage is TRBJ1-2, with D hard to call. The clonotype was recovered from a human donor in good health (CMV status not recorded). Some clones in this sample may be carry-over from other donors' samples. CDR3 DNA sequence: TGTGCCACCAGTGACGAACGCTGGGGCTACACCTTC. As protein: CATSDERWGYTF.